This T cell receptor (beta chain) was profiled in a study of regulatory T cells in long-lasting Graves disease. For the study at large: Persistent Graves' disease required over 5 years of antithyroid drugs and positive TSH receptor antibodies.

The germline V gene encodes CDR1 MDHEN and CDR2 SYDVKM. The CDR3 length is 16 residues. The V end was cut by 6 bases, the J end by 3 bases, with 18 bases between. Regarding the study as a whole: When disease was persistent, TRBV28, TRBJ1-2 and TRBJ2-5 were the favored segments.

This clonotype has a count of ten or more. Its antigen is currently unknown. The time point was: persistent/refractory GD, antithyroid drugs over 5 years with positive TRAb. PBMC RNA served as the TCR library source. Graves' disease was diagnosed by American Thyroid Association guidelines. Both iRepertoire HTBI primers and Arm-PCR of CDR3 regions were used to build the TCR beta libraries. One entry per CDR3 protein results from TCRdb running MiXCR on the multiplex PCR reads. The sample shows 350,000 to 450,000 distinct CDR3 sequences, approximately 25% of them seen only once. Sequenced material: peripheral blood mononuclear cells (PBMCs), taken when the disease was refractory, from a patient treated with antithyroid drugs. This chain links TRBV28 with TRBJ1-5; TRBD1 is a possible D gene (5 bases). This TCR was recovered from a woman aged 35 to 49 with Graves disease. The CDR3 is CASSYWDPLNNQPQHF. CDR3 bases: TGTGCCAGCAGCTATTGGGACCCCTTAAACAATCAGCCCCAGCATTTT.